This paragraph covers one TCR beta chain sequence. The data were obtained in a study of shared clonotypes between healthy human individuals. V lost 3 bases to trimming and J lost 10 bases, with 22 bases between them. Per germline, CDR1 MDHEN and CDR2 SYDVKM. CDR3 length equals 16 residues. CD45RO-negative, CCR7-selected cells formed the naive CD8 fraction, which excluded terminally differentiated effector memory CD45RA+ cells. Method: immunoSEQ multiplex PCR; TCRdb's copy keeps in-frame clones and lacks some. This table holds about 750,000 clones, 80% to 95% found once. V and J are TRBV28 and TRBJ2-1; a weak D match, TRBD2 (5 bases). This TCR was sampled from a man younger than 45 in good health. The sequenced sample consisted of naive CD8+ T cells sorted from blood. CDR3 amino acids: CASSLLFGELVGEQFF. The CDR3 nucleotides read TGTGCCAGCAGTTTGCTGTTTGGGGAGTTGGTGGGCGAGCAGTTCTTC.